This T cell receptor beta chain emerged from a study of blood T cells in healthy people across ages (dated by TCRdb to 2014 to 2015). For context, the study as a whole: In model experiments, template switching captured about one uniquely barcoded TCR beta cDNA molecule for every two T cells. The study measured age-related changes in TCR beta repertoire diversity using deep sequencing normalized with unique cDNA molecular identifiers. Donors were grouped into four age groups: young (average approximately 15 years), middle-aged (less than 40), aged (62) and long-lived (approximately 81). Two additional independent replicas of 1 million unique cDNA reads from the same blood draw were analyzed for two donors (one aged 18 to 29 and one aged 80 or older). To avoid experimental bias, donors of different ages were randomly spread across the sequencing lanes.

What the research found in general, with its limitations: Estimates of total diversity based on one million sequenced T cells were regarded as lower bounds and as underestimates. As age increased, observed TCR beta diversity per million T cells dropped in a roughly linear way, and a significant reduction was already evident by age 40. Because the CMV infection status of the donors was unknown, age-related changes in expanded clonotypes may potentially have been confounded. The percentage of naive T cells measured by flow cytometry correlated strongly with observed TCR beta diversity. Compared with the aged group, the long-lived group had more naive CD4+ T cells, fewer expanded clones and increased TCR diversity, suggesting age selection. Since profiling was done on bulk unsorted PBMCs, naive and antigen-experienced compartments could not be conclusively compared.

The germline V gene encodes CDR1 LGHDT and CDR2 YNNKEL (reference sequence). Taken from cysteine to phenylalanine, the CDR3 has 16 residues. Only CDR3 DNA is held: 48 bases, read in frame from base 1. The library came from 5' RACE. The instrument given in TCRdb is Illumina HiSeq 2500. A second PCR of roughly 7 to 11 cycles was performed with a sample-barcoded 5' primer and a J-beta primer mix. A unique molecular identifier was introduced onto each TCR beta cDNA molecule by a template-switch 5' adaptor carrying 12 random nucleotides. At least 2.5 million CDR3-containing paired-end reads were obtained from each sample. The Mint cDNA synthesis kit, primed by a TRBC-specific oligonucleotide, was used to synthesize first-strand cDNA from all RNA. Following uracil-DNA glycosylase treatment, a first 18-cycle PCR with universal primers M1SS and BC2_uni_R was performed on all cDNA. On the authors' methods: Normalization of each sample was performed by random selection of 1 million high-quality reads, each carrying a distinct molecular identifier. Reads with shared molecular identifiers were discarded instead of being binned into consensus sequences. MiTCR, with a Q25 quality threshold and the strictest error-elimination algorithm, was used for CDR3 identification, clonotype clustering and error correction. A nonparametric unseen species model with Euler transformation was used to estimate lower-bound total TCR beta diversity. TCRdb reprocessed the public reads (quality trimming at Q25 with fastp, clone calling with MiXCR) and kept in-frame beta chains. Records with the same CDR3 protein are collapsed into one entry carrying the most frequent genes and DNA. These V and J calls originate from TCRdb's pipeline instead of the authors' own analysis. For this sample there are about 620,000 distinct CDR3 sequences; approximately 21% appear just once. The top ten hold roughly 3.6% of the sample.

The donors were roughly 38 Caucasian individuals from Russia, aged roughly 6 to 90 years, who were systemically healthy. Each donor gave about 10 milliliters of peripheral blood, drawn into EDTA-treated Vacutainer tubes. PBMCs were isolated by Ficoll-Paque density-gradient centrifugation, with at least 6 million obtained per sample. Total RNA, at least 5.5 micrograms per sample, was extracted from PBMCs with Trizol reagent. Naive CD45RAhigh/CD27high T cell percentages were measured by flow cytometry on a PBMC aliquot from every donor. This clonotype was seen a few times. Its antigen remains undetermined. Within one base of it there is no much larger clone, and no base qualities were kept.

This receptor was taken from a man aged 65-85 years in good health. This sequence uses TRBV3-1 and TRBJ2-5, with 7 central nucleotides matching TRBD2. The DNA end is a closer match to TRBJ2-7, so the J assignment may be wrong. Sequencing was done on a sample of blood. The CDR3 amino acid sequence is: CASSQGQIGRPYEQYF. The bases are TGTGCCAGCAGCCAAGGTCAAATCGGGAGGCCCTACGAGCAGTACTTC.